This T cell receptor (beta chain) was recovered during a study of vaccination and CD4 T cells after COVID-19. At the level of the study: The peptides that stimulated the cells were overlapping spike peptides from SARS-CoV-2, HCoV-NL63, HCoV-OC43 and HCoV-229E. The study's findings and limits: Although the median of SARS-CoV-2-reactive clonotypes rose from roughly 21 to 40, the change was not significant.

Treatment given: roughly 10-day PBMC culture with coronavirus spike peptide pools or control peptides (ViraFEST assay). Under the ViraFEST approach, antigen-specific T cells were expanded with peptide pools and TCRs subsequently sequenced. On this clonotype itself: As yet, its antigen is unknown.

The Oncomine TCR Beta short-read assay was what sequenced the DNA obtained from cultured CD4+ T cells. TCRdb recomputed calls from the PCR reads with MiXCR, one row per CDR3 protein. The data contain some 2,500 distinct CDR3 sequences, 30% to 35% of them singletons. The receptor was derived from a human donor who had recovered from COVID-19. Sequenced: CD4+ T cells from blood, cultured in vitro.

As DNA, the CDR3 is TGTGCCAGCAGCGGCCCGGGGGCTAACGAGCAGTACTTC. The encoded protein is CASSGPGANEQYF. This rearrangement joins TRBV9 to TRBJ2-7; D tentatively reads TRBD1 or TRBD2 (6 bases each). The CDR3 consists of 13 residues. Germline V CDR1 and CDR2: SGDLS, YYNGEE. The V and J ends lost 3 bases and 5 bases respectively, with 12 bases between them.